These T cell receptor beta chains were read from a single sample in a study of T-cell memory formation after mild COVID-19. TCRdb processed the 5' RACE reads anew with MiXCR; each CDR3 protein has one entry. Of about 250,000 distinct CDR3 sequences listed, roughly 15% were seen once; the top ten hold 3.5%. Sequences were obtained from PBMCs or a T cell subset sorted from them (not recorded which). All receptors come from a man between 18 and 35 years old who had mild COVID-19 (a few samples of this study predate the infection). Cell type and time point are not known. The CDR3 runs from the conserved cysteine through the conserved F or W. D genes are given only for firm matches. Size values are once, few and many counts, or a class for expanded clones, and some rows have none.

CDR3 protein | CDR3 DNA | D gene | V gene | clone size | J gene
CAISSAGSIYGYTF | TGTGCCATATCCTCGGCAGGGAGTATCTATGGCTACACCTTC | - | TRBV24-1 | few | TRBJ1-2
CASTGARGANVLTF | TGTGCCAGCACGGGGGCGCGCGGGGCCAACGTCCTGACTTTC | - | TRBV2 | few | TRBJ2-6
CASSLPSTGGRNQPQHF | TGCGCCAGCAGCTTGCCCTCGACAGGGGGTCGAAATCAGCCCCAGCATTTT | TRBD1 | TRBV5-1 | - | TRBJ1-5
CASSNGRITEAFF | TGTGCCAGCAGTAACGGACGGATCACTGAAGCTTTCTTT | - | TRBV12-3/TRBV12-4 | - | TRBJ1-1
CASSLEGGGHSPLHF | TGTGCCAGCAGTTTAGAAGGAGGGGGTCATTCACCCCTCCACTTT | - | TRBV28 | - | TRBJ1-6
CASSRPSYNEQFF | TGTGCCAGCAGCCGACCCTCCTACAATGAGCAGTTCTTC | - | TRBV27 | - | TRBJ2-1
CASSILGGTYNSPLHF | TGTGCCAGTAGTATCCTGGGAGGGACCTATAATTCACCCCTCCACTTT | - | TRBV19 | - | TRBJ1-6
CSVEFGAATDTQYF | TGCAGCGTTGAATTCGGGGCCGCCACAGATACGCAGTATTTT | - | TRBV29-1 | - | TRBJ2-3
CASSLDQETQYF | TGCGCCAGCAGCTTGGACCAAGAGACCCAGTACTTC | - | TRBV5-1 | many | TRBJ2-5
CASSFRRGDTEAFF | TGTGCCAGCAGTTTCCGTCGGGGGGACACTGAAGCTTTCTTT | - | TRBV6-2/TRBV6-3 | - | TRBJ1-1
CASSYGGTGAFF | TGTGCCAGCTCTTACGGGGGGACAGGGGCTTTCTTT | TRBD1 | TRBV19 | - | TRBJ1-1
CSARDRRQGTDTQYF | TGCAGTGCTAGAGATCGGAGACAGGGTACAGATACGCAGTATTTT | TRBD1 | TRBV20-1 | many | TRBJ2-3
CASRYRTGANVLTF | TGCGCCAGCAGATACAGGACTGGGGCCAACGTCCTGACTTTC | - | TRBV5-1 | - | TRBJ2-6
CASSYGRASATNEKLFF | TGTGCCAGCAGTTACGGCAGAGCGAGCGCAACTAATGAAAAACTGTTTTTT | - | TRBV6-2/TRBV6-3 | few | TRBJ1-4
CAWSSGKTGAWAPLHF | TGTGCCTGGAGTTCCGGGAAGACCGGGGCGTGGGCACCCCTCCACTTT | - | TRBV30 | - | TRBJ1-6
CASSRDRGNWPQHF | TGCGCCAGCAGCAGGGACAGGGGTAACTGGCCCCAGCATTTT | TRBD1 | TRBV5-1 | - | TRBJ1-5
CASSLPAGGRTGELFF | TGTGCCAGCAGCCTGCCAGCGGGGGGTAGAACCGGGGAGCTGTTTTTT | TRBD2 | TRBV7-2 | few | TRBJ2-2
CASSEWGVNQPQHF | TGCGCCAGCAGTGAGTGGGGCGTCAATCAGCCCCAGCATTTT | - | TRBV10-2 | - | TRBJ1-5
CASSQEPGQDGETQYF | TGTGCCAGCAGCCAAGAGCCGGGACAGGATGGCGAGACCCAGTACTTC | TRBD1 | TRBV4-2 | - | TRBJ2-5
CASSWQTGENTIYF | TGCGCCAGCAGCTGGCAGACAGGGGAAAACACCATATATTTT | TRBD1 | TRBV5-1 | few | TRBJ1-3
CASSPGGARDTQYF | TGTGCCAGCAGCCCTGGAGGGGCGCGAGATACGCAGTATTTT | - | TRBV6-2/TRBV6-3 | - | TRBJ2-3
CASSWGSPLNSPLHF | TGTGCCAGCAGTTGGGGCAGTCCGCTTAATTCACCCCTCCACTTT | - | TRBV6-5 | few | TRBJ1-6
CASSFPAAEAFF | TGCGCCAGCAGCTTTCCAGCCGCTGAAGCTTTCTTT | - | TRBV5-1 | few | TRBJ1-1
CASSLIINTEAFF | TGTGCCAGCAGCTTAATAATTAACACTGAAGCTTTCTTT | - | TRBV7-3 | many | TRBJ1-1
CSAGLAGGSGETQYF | TGCAGTGCTGGACTAGCGGGGGGAAGCGGGGAGACCCAGTACTTC | TRBD2 | TRBV20-1 | few | TRBJ2-5
CANSPSGVNEQYF | TGTGCCAACTCGCCTAGCGGGGTAAACGAGCAGTACTTC | TRBD2 | TRBV10-3 | - | TRBJ2-7
CASSPRTRGSGTGELFF | TGTGCCAGCAGCCCCAGGACTAGAGGTTCGGGCACCGGGGAGCTGTTTTTT | TRBD2 | TRBV7-2 | few | TRBJ2-2
CASSYTYRDLTEAFF | TGTGCCAGCAGTTATACTTACAGGGACCTCACTGAAGCTTTCTTT | - | TRBV2 | few | TRBJ1-1
CASSPEGPRGVEGYTF | TGCGCCAGCAGCCCCGAGGGACCCAGGGGAGTTGAAGGCTACACCTTC | - | TRBV4-1 | few | TRBJ1-2
CASAPQGTHQPQHF | TGTGCCAGCGCCCCCCAGGGAACCCATCAGCCCCAGCATTTT | - | TRBV7-2 | many | TRBJ1-5
CASTSRQNTEAFF | TGTGCCAGCACTTCTCGGCAGAACACTGAAGCTTTCTTT | - | TRBV12-3/TRBV12-4 | - | TRBJ1-1
CASSLTFSPSTDTQYF | TGTGCCAGCAGCCTCACCTTTAGCCCCAGCACAGATACGCAGTATTTT | - | TRBV4-2 | few | TRBJ2-3
CSARVAGQGGNTIYF | TGCAGTGCTAGAGTAGCTGGACAGGGAGGAAACACCATATATTTT | TRBD1 | TRBV20-1 | few | TRBJ1-3
CASSLNGLAGEFDTQYF | TGTGCCAGCAGCTTAAACGGACTAGCGGGGGAGTTTGATACGCAGTATTTT | TRBD2 | TRBV7-3 | - | TRBJ2-3
CASSVGTLPADQYF | TGTGCCAGCAGTGTCGGGACACTACCGGCGGACCAGTACTTC | - | TRBV7-9 | - | TRBJ2-5
CASSLWGRMTGDISGNTIYF | TGCGCCAGCAGCTTGTGGGGTAGGATGACAGGCGACATCTCTGGAAACACCATATATTTT | - | TRBV5-1 | few | TRBJ1-3
CASSFGGGNEQFF | TGTGCCAGCAGCTTTGGGGGTGGCAATGAGCAGTTCTTC | - | TRBV7-2 | many | TRBJ2-1
CSASPPRGGAGTQYF | TGCAGTGCTAGCCCCCCCCGCGGGGGCGCTGGGACCCAGTACTTC | - | TRBV20-1 | - | TRBJ2-5
CASSQEYSQETQYF | TGCGCCAGCAGCCAAGAATACAGTCAAGAGACCCAGTACTTC | - | TRBV4-3 | - | TRBJ2-5
CASVWGASNQPQHF | TGTGCCAGCGTGTGGGGGGCTAGCAATCAGCCCCAGCATTTT | - | TRBV6-6 | few | TRBJ1-5
CASSLGASLEETQHF | TGTGCCAGCAGTTTGGGGGCTAGCTTGGAAGAGACCCAGCACTTC | - | TRBV28 | - | TRBJ2-5
CSARDNGRSRGLNEQYF | TGCAGTGCTAGAGACAATGGCCGATCGCGGGGTTTAAACGAGCAGTACTTC | - | TRBV20-1 | - | TRBJ2-7
CATRAGTNTGELFF | TGTGCCACCAGAGCGGGGACCAACACCGGGGAGCTGTTTTTT | TRBD2 | TRBV9 | few | TRBJ2-2
CSGSASPGTQYF | TGCAGTGGGTCGGCCTCTCCCGGTACGCAGTATTTT | - | TRBV20-1 | - | TRBJ2-3
CASSRFRGGNTGELFF | TGTGCCAGCAGCAGATTCCGGGGGGGTAACACCGGGGAGCTGTTTTTT | TRBD2 | TRBV7-2 | many | TRBJ2-2
CASRGTSGGFTDTQYF | TGTGCCAGCAGGGGTACTAGCGGGGGTTTCACAGATACGCAGTATTTT | TRBD2 | TRBV6-5 | - | TRBJ2-3
CASSLALGQGAREQYF | TGTGCCAGCAGCTTAGCGTTAGGACAGGGGGCGCGCGAGCAGTACTTC | TRBD1 | TRBV7-9 | many | TRBJ2-7
CASSREPYEQYF | TGCGCCAGCAGCCGTGAACCCTACGAGCAGTACTTC | - | TRBV5-1 | many | TRBJ2-7
CASSVRALNTEAFF | TGTGCCAGCAGCGTACGGGCCTTGAACACTGAAGCTTTCTTT | - | TRBV9 | - | TRBJ1-1
CASSLADNTGAFF | TGCGCCAGCAGCTTGGCAGATAACACTGGGGCTTTCTTT | - | TRBV5-1 | - | TRBJ1-1
CASSVSGANTGELFF | TGTGCCAGCAGCGTTAGCGGCGCGAACACCGGGGAGCTGTTTTTT | - | TRBV9 | few | TRBJ2-2
CASSQDKGVISPLHF | TGTGCCAGCAGCCAAGACAAGGGGGTGATTTCACCCCTCCACTTT | - | TRBV7-8 | - | TRBJ1-6
CASSLGQLFYGYTF | TGTGCCAGCAGCTTAGGGCAGCTGTTCTATGGCTACACCTTC | - | TRBV7-2 | - | TRBJ1-2
CASSVGIGGETQYF | TGTGCCAGCAGCGTAGGTATCGGCGGGGAGACCCAGTACTTC | - | TRBV9 | few | TRBJ2-5
CASSFRAVNTGELFF | TGTGCCAGTAGTTTCCGGGCCGTGAACACCGGGGAGCTGTTTTTT | - | TRBV19 | - | TRBJ2-2
CASSRSWTREETQYF | TGTGCCAGCAGCCGCTCCTGGACGCGAGAAGAGACCCAGTACTTC | - | TRBV3-1 | few | TRBJ2-5
CASSLIPSADTQYF | TGTGCCAGCAGCTTGATCCCCTCCGCAGATACGCAGTATTTT | - | TRBV5-6 | - | TRBJ2-3
CASSERRRDNEQFF | TGTGCCAGCAGTGAGAGGCGGAGGGACAATGAGCAGTTCTTC | - | TRBV2 | few | TRBJ2-1
CASSLEPGGARYTEAFF | TGCGCCAGCAGCTTGGAGCCAGGGGGCGCGAGGTACACTGAAGCTTTCTTT | TRBD1 | TRBV5-1 | few | TRBJ1-1